This T cell receptor (beta chain) was sequenced in a study of T and B cells in COVID-19 patients. Study at large: Blood was sampled from COVID-19 patients who were either actively infected or recovered. At median age around 37 years, recovered patients were younger than active-infection patients at under 70. Of over 19 active-infection patients, more than 9 were critically ill with mechanical ventilation or extracorporeal membrane oxygenation.

By share of the sample, this clonotype is large (0.1 to 1%). Each TRB amplification used roughly 240-550 ng of genomic DNA from blood. BIOMED2 TRB-A/B primer pools were used in multiplex TRB PCR. Using its own MiXCR run on the multiplex PCR reads, TCRdb lists one record per CDR3 protein. The sample holds some 4,300 distinct CDR3 sequences; 33% are singletons and the top ten take around 25%. This CDR3 comprises 15 residues. V trimming: 5 bases; J trimming: 4 bases; junction bases outside the gene matches: 9. This clonotype originated in a human donor who had recovered from COVID-19. Sequencing was carried out using blood. The chain employs TRBV12-3 or TRBV12-4 and TRBJ2-7, with 9 bases aligning to TRBD1. The CDR3 sequence is CASSLRGTGWYEQYF. For the CDR3, the DNA is TGTGCCAGCAGTCTACGGGGGACAGGGTGGTACGAGCAGTACTTC.